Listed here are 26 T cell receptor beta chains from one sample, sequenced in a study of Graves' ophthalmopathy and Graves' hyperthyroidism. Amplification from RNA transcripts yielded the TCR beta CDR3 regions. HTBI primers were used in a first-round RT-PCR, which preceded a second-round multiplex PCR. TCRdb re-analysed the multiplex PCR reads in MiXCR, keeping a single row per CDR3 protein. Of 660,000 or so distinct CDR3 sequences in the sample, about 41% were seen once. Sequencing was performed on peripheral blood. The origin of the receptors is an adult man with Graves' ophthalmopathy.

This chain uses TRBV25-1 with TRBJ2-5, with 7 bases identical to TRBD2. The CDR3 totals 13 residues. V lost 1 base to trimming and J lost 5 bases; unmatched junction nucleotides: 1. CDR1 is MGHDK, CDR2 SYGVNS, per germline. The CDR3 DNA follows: TGTGCCAGCAGTGAATGGGAGGGGGAGACCCAGTACTTC. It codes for CASSEWEGETQYF.

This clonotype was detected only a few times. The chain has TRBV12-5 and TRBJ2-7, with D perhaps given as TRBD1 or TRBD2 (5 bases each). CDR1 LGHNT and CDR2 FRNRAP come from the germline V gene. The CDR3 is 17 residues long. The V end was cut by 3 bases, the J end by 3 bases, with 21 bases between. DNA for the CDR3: TGTGCTAGTGGTTTAAGAGTATGGGGGACGCAGGGCTACGAGCAGTACTTC. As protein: CASGLRVWGTQGYEQYF.

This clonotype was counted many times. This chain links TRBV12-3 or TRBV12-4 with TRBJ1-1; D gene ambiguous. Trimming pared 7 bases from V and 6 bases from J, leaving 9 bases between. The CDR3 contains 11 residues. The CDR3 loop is CASTLRAEAFF. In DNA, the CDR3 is TGTGCCAGCACCTTGCGGGCTGAAGCTTTCTTT.

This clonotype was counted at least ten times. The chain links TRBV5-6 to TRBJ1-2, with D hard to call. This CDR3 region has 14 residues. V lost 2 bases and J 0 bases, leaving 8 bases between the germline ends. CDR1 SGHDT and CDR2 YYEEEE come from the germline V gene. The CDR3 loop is CASSLVAANYGYTF. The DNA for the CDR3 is TGTGCCAGCAGCTTAGTAGCAGCTAACTATGGCTACACCTTC. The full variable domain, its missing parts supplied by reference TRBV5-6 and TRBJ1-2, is DAGVTQSPTHLIKTRGQQVTLRCSPKSGHDTVSWYQQALGQGPQFIFQYYEEEERQRGNFPDRFSGHQFPNYSSELNVNALLLGDSALYLCASSLVAANYGYTFGSGTRLTVV.

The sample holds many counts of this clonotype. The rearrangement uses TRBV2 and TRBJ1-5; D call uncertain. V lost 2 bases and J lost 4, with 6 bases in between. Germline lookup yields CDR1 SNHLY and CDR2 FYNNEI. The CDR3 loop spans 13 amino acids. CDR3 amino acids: CASSERSNQPQHF. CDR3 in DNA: TGTGCCAGCAGTGAACGCTCGAATCAGCCCCAGCATTTT.

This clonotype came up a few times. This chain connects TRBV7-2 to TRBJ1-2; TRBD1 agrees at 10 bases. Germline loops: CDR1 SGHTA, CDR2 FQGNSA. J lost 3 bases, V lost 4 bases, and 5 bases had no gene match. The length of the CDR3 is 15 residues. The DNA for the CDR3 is TGTGCCAGCAGCTCGGGACAGGGGAAGTACTATGGCTACACCTTC. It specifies CASSSGQGKYYGYTF. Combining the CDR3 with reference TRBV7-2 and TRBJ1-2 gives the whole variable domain GAGVSQSPSNKVTEKGKDVELRCDPISGHTALYWYRQSLGQGLEFLIYFQGNSAPDKSGLPSDRFSAERTGGSVSTLTIQRTQQEDSAVYLCASSSGQGKYYGYTFGSGTRLTVV.

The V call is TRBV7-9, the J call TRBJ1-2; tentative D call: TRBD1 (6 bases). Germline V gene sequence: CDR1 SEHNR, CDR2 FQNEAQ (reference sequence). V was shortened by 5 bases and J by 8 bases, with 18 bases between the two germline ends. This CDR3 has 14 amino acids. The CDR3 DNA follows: TGTGCCAGCAGCCACCGGGGGCCCCGAGCGGGCTACACCTTC. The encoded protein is CASSHRGPRAGYTF.

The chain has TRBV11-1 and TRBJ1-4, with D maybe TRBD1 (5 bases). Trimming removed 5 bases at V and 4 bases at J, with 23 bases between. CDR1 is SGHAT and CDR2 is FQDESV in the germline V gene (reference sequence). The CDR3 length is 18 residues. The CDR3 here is CASSQDTRTYTVNEKLFF. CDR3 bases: TGTGCCAGCAGCCAAGATACGCGGACATATACCGTTAATGAAAAACTGTTTTTT.

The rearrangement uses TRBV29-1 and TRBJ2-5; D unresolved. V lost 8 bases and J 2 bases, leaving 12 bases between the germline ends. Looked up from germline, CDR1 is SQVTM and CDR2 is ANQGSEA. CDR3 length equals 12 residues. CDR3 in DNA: TGCAGCAGCCAAGGGCAGCAAGAGACCCAGTACTTC. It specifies CSSQGQQETQYF. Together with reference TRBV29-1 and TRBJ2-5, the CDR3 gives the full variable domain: SAVISQKPSRDICQRGTSLTIQCQVDSQVTMMFWYRQQPGQSLTLIATANQGSEATYESGFVIDKFPISRPNLTFSTLTVSNMSPEDSSIYLCSSQGQQETQYFGPGTRLLVL.

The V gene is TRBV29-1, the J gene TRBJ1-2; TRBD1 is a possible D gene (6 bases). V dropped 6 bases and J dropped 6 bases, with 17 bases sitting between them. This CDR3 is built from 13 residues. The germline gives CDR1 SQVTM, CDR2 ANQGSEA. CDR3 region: CSVQGYRENGYTF. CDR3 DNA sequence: TGCAGCGTGCAGGGTTACAGGGAAAATGGCTACACCTTC.

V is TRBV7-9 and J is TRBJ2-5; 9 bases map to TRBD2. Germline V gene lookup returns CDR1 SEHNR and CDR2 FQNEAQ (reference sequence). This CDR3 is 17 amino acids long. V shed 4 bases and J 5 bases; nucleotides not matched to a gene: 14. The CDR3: CASSSLAGGPLGETQYF. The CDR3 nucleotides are TGTGCCAGCAGCTCCTTGGCGGGAGGGCCTTTAGGGGAGACCCAGTACTTC.

DNA for the CDR3: TGTGCCACCAGCAGAGATCTCTCCGCCGGGGAGCTGTTTTTT. It translates to CATSRDLSAGELFF. The chain carries TRBV15 and TRBJ2-2, with D unclear. Germline assignment: CDR1 LNHNV and CDR2 YYDKDF (reference sequence). This CDR3 has 14 residues. Between the trimmed V and J ends, which lost 0 bases and 6 bases, there was a span of 8 bases.

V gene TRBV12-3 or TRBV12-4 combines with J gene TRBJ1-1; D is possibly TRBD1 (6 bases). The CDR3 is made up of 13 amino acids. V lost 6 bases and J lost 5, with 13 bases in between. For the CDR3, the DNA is TGTGCCAGCAGGCTACAGGGCTTGACTGAAGCTTTCTTT. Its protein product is CASRLQGLTEAFF.

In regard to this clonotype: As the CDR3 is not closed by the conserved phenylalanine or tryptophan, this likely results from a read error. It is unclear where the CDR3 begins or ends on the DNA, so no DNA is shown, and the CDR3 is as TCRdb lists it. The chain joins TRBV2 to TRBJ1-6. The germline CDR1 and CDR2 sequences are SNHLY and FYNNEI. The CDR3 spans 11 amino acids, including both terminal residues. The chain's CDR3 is CASSERAGLNY.

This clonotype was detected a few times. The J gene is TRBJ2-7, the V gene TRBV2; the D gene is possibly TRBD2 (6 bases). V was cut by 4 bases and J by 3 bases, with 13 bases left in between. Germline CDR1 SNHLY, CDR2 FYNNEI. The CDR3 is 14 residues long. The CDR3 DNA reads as TGTGCCAGCAGTGGGCAGGGAGGTATCTACGAGCAGTACTTC. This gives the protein CASSGQGGIYEQYF.

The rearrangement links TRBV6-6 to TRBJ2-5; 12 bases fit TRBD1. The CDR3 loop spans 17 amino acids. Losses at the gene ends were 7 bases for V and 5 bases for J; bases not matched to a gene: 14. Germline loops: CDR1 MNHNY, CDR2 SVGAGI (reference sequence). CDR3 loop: CASTIFPGQGARETQYF. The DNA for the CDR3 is TGTGCCAGCACCATCTTTCCGGGACAGGGGGCCAGGGAGACCCAGTACTTC.

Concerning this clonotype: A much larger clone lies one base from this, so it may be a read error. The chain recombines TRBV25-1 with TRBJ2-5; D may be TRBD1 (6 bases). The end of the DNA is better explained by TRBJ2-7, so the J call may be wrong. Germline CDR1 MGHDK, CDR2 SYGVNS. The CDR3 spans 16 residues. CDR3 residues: CANSYSIETGFHEQYF. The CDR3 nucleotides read TGTGCCAACAGTTACTCCATCGAAACAGGGTTCCACGAGCAGTACTTC.

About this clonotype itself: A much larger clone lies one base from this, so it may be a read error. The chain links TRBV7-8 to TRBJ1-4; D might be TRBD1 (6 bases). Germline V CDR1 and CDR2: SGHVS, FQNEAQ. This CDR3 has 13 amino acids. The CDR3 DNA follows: TGTGCCAGCGTACGGGGGCCGGGTGAAAGACTGTTTTTT. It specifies CASVRGPGERLFF.

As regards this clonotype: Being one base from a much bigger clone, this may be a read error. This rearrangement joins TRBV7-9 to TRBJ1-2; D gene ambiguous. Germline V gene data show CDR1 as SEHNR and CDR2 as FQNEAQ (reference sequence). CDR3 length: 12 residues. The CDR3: CASSLGTSGHTF. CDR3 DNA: TGTGCCAGCAGCTTAGGGACCTCTGGCCACACCTTC. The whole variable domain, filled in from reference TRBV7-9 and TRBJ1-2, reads DTGVSQNPRHKITKRGQNVTFRCDPISEHNRLYWYRQTLGQGPEFLTYFQNEAQLEKSRLLSDRFSAERPKGSFSTLEIQRTEQGDSAMYLCASSLGTSGHTFGSGTRLTVV.

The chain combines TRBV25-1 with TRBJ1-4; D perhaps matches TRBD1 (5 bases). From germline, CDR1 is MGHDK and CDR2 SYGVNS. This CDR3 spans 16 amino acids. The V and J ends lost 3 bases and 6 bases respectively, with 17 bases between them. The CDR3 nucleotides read TGTGCCAGCAGTGAGGGTGGGGACCCAGGCGATGAAAAACTGTTTTTT. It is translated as CASSEGGDPGDEKLFF. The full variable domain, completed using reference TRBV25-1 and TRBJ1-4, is EADIYQTPRYLVIGTGKKITLECSQTMGHDKMYWYQQDPGMELHLIHYSYGVNSTEKGDLSSESTVSRIRTEHFPLTLESARPSHTSQYLCASSEGGDPGDEKLFFGSGTQLSVL.

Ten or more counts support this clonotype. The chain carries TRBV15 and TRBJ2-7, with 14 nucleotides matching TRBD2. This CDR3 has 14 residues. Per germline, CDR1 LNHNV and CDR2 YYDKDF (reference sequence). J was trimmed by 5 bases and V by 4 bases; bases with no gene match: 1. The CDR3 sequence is CATSTGLAGDEQYF. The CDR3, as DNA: TGTGCCACCAGCACGGGACTAGCGGGAGACGAGCAGTACTTC.

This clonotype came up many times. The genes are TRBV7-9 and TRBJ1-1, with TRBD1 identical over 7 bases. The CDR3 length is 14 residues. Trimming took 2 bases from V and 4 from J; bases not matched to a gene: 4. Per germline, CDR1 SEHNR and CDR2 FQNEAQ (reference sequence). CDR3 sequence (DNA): TGTGCCAGCAGCTTATATAGGGGGCCCACTGAAGCTTTCTTT. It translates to CASSLYRGPTEAFF.

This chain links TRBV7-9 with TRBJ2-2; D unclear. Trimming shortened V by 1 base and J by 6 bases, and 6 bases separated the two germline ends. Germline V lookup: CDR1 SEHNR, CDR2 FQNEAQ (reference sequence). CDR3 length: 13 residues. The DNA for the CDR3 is TGTGCCAGCAGCTTAGAGGTGCCCGGGGAGCTGTTTTTT. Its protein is CASSLEVPGELFF.

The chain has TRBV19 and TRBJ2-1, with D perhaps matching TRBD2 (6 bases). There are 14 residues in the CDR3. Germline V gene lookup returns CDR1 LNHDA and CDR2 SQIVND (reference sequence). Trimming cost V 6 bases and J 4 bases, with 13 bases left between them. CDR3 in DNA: TGTGCCAGTAGGGGGACTGCCTTATACAATGAGCAGTTCTTC. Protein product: CASRGTALYNEQFF.

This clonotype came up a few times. The CDR3 reads CSAAGTRMDYGYTF. Here the CDR3 DNA reads TGCAGTGCCGCAGGGACCCGCATGGACTATGGCTACACCTTC. The chain recombines TRBV20-1 with TRBJ1-2, with D possibly being TRBD1 (5 bases). The V end was cut by 6 bases, the J end by 3 bases, with 17 bases between. Germline loops: CDR1 DFQATT, CDR2 SNEGSKA (reference sequence). CDR3 length: 14 amino acids.

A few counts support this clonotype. Written as DNA, the CDR3 is TGCAGTGCTAGAGTACCGAAAAACACTGAAGCTTTCTTT. Its translation: CSARVPKNTEAFF. The chain has TRBV20-1 and TRBJ1-1; D not certain. The V gene lost 1 base and the J gene lost 2 bases, with 8 bases spanning the gap. CDR3 length: 13 residues. Looked up from germline, CDR1 is DFQATT and CDR2 is SNEGSKA (reference sequence).